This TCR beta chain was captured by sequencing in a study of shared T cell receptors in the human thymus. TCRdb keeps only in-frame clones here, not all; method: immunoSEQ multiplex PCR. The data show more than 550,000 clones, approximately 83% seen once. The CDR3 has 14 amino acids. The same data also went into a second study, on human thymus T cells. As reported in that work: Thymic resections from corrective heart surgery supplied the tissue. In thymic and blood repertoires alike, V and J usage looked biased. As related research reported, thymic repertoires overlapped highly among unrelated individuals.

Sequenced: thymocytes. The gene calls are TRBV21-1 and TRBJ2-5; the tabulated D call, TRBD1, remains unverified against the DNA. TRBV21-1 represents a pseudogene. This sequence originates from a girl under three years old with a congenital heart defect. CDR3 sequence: CASRDSHYQETQYF. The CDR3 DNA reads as TGTGCGAGCCGGGACAGCCATTACCAAGAGACCCAGTACTTC.